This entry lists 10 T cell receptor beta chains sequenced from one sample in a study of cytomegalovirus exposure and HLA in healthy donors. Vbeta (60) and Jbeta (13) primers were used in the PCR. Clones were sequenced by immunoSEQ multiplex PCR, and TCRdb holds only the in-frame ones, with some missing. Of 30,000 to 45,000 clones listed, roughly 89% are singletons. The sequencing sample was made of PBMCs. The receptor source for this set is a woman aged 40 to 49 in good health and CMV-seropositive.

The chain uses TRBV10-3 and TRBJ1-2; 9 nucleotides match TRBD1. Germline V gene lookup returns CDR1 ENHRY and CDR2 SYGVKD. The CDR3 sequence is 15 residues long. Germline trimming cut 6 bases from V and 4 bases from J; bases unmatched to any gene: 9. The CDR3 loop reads CAIRLQGAGSYGYTF. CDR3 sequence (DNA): TGTGCCATCAGATTACAGGGGGCGGGTAGCTATGGCTACACCTTC.

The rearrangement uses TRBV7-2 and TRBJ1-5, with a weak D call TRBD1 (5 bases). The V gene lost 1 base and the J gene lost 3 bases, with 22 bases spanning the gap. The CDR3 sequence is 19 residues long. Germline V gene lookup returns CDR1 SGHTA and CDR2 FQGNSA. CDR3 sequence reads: CASSLVFLGQGEINQPQHF. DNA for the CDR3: TGTGCCAGCAGCTTAGTATTCCTGGGGCAGGGTGAAATCAATCAGCCCCAGCATTTT.

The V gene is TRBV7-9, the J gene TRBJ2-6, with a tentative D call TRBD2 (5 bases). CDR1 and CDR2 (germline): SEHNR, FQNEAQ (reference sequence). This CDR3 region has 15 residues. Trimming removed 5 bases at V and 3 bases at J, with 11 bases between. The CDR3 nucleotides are TGTGCCAGCAGCCCTCGGAGGCTTGGGGCCAACGTCCTGACTTTC. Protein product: CASSPRRLGANVLTF.

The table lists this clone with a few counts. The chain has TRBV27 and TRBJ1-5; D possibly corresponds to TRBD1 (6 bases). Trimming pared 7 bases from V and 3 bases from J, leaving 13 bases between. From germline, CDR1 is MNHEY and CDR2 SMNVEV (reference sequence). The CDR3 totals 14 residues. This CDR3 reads CASNPGGHNQPQHF. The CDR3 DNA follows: TGTGCCAGCAATCCGGGGGGGCACAATCAGCCCCAGCATTTT.

CDR3 coding DNA: TGTGCCAGCAGTGACCAGGGGTATGGAAACACCATATATTTT. Amino acids: CASSDQGYGNTIYF. The gene calls are TRBV2 and TRBJ1-3; possibly TRBD1 for D (6 bases). The CDR3 totals 14 residues. The V end lost 3 bases, the J end lost 3 bases, and 9 bases lay between the germline ends. CDR1 SNHLY and CDR2 FYNNEI come from the germline V gene.

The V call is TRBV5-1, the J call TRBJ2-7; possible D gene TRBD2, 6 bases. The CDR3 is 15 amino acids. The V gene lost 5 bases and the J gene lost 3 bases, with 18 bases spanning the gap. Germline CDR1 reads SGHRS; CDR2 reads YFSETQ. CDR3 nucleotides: TGCGCCAGCAGACAGCCGACAACTAGCCTCTACGAGCAGTACTTC. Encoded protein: CASRQPTTSLYEQYF.

The CDR3, as DNA: TGTGCCAGCACCCCCGGAGGGGGCGGAAGAACCGGGGAGCTGTTTTTT. Translating it yields CASTPGGGGRTGELFF. The genes are TRBV21-1 and TRBJ2-2; the D call in the table, TRBD1, was not verified against the DNA. TRBV21-1 is termed a pseudogene. The length of the CDR3 is 16 residues.

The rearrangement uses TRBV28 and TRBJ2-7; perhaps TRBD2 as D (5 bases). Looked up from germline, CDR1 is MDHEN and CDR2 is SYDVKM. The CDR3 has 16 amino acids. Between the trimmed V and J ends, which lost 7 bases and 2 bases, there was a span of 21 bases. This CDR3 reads CASITVTRGTPYEQYF. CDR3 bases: TGTGCCAGCATTACAGTCACTCGGGGTACCCCCTACGAGCAGTACTTC.

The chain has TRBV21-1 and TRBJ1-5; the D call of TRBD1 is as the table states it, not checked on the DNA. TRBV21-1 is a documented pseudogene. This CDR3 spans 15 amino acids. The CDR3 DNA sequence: TGTGCCAGCAGCAAAGGGACAGCCCTTCGGGTAGCCCAGCATTTT. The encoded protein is CASSKGTALRVAQHF.

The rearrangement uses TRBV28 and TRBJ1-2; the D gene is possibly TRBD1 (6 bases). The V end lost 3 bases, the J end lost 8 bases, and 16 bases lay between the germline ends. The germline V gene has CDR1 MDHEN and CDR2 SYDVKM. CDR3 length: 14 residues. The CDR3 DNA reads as TGTGCCAGCAGTTTGGTGGGGGCGAGAAGCGGCTACACCTTC. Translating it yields CASSLVGARSGYTF.